Listed here are 17 T cell receptor beta chains from one sample, sequenced in a study of blood T cell repertoires in COVID-19. Libraries were prepared by immunoSEQ multiplex PCR; TCRdb keeps only in-frame clonotypes and omits some of them. This sample has 200,000 to 250,000 clones, with roughly nine tenths found just once. Sequencing input: peripheral blood. The receptor source for this set is a woman aged 45-65 years with acute or convalescent COVID-19.

This chain links TRBV23-1 with TRBJ2-7; 9 bases are shared with TRBD1. TRBV23-1 counts as an open reading frame of uncertain function. V was clipped by 6 bases and J by 4 bases; unmatched bases: 10. CDR3 length: 15 amino acids. CDR3 DNA sequence: TGCGCCAGCAGGTATGGACAGGGGTTTTTTTACGAGCAGTACTTC. Encoded protein: CASRYGQGFFYEQYF.

The chain carries TRBV6-2 or TRBV6-3 and TRBJ2-7; TRBD2 matches at 11 bases. This CDR3 has 15 amino acids. Germline-derived CDR1 and CDR2 are MNHEY and SVGEGT. The ends lost 5 bases at V and 0 bases at J; junction bases unmatched: 3. The CDR3 DNA sequence: TGTGCCAGCAGTCACACTAGCGGGAGCTCCTACGAGCAGTACTTC. It specifies CASSHTSGSSYEQYF.

This clone has a single count. The chain carries TRBV10-3 and TRBJ1-2; D ambiguous. Trimming took 6 bases from V and 8 from J, leaving 16 bases between them. The V gene's germline CDR1 is ENHRY and CDR2 SYGVKD. CDR3 size: 13 residues. The CDR3 is CAISRILDDGYTF. As DNA, the CDR3 is TGTGCCATCAGCCGAATTCTAGATGACGGCTACACCTTC.

The rearrangement joins TRBV19 to TRBJ1-4, with D possibly TRBD1 on 5 matching bases. Germline V gene sequence: CDR1 LNHDA, CDR2 SQIVND (reference sequence). The V and J ends lost 9 bases and 7 bases respectively, with 15 bases between them. The CDR3 runs 13 residues. The CDR3: CASKGAGGEKLFF. CDR3 nucleotide sequence: TGTGCCAGCAAAGGGGCGGGGGGTGAAAAACTGTTTTTT.

This clone was seen just once. J is TRBJ1-5 and V is TRBV28, with 7 bases aligning to TRBD1. Trimming removed 10 bases from V and 3 bases from J; junction bases left unmatched: 9. This CDR3 region has 14 residues. Germline CDR1 reads MDHEN; CDR2 reads SYDVKM. The CDR3 coding sequence is TGTGCCATCACAGGGGCCTTGAACAATCAGCCCCAGCATTTT. As protein: CAITGALNNQPQHF.

This clone was seen more than once but under ten times. The chain has TRBV28 and TRBJ2-5; D gene ambiguous. Germline CDR1 and CDR2: MDHEN and SYDVKM. V was cut by 2 bases and J by 5 bases, with 12 bases left in between. CDR3 length: 14 amino acids. The CDR3 protein is CASSLSPGTETQYF. In nucleotides, the CDR3 is TGTGCCAGCAGTTTAAGTCCGGGTACGGAGACCCAGTACTTC.

This sequence joins TRBV10-3 and TRBJ2-1; 9 bases fit TRBD1. Trimming removed 6 bases from V and 8 bases from J; junction bases left unmatched: 5. This CDR3 has 13 amino acids. Per germline, CDR1 ENHRY and CDR2 SYGVKD. The DNA of the CDR3 is TGTGCCATCAGGCGGGGACAGGGCGATGAGCAGTTCTTC. Translated, it gives CAIRRGQGDEQFF.

The V call is TRBV11-2, the J call TRBJ1-5; the D is unclear. Germline V gene lookup returns CDR1 SGHAT and CDR2 FQNNGV. The CDR3 contains 16 residues. V shed 0 bases and J shed 0 bases, with 9 bases lying between them. The CDR3 sequence is CASSLDSGYSNQPQHF. In nucleotides, the CDR3 is TGTGCCAGCAGCTTAGATTCCGGGTATAGCAATCAGCCCCAGCATTTT.

This sequence joins TRBV6-1 and TRBJ1-4; perhaps TRBD1 as D (6 bases). V was pared by 3 bases and J by 1 base, with 6 bases between. The CDR3 sequence is 14 residues long. Germline V gene sequence: CDR1 MNHNS, CDR2 SASEGT. The CDR3 region is CASSDRGTNEKLFF. The CDR3, as DNA: TGTGCCAGCAGTGACAGGGGAACTAATGAAAAACTGTTTTTT.

The J gene is TRBJ2-3, the V gene TRBV2, with 7 bases fitting TRBD1. Per germline, CDR1 SNHLY and CDR2 FYNNEI. Trimming removed 9 bases from V and 4 bases from J; junction bases left unmatched: 7. The length of the CDR3 is 13 residues. The CDR3 nucleotides read TGTGCCAGTAAAACAGGGGTGGCAGATACGCAGTATTTT. Translated: CASKTGVADTQYF. The whole variable domain, filled in from reference TRBV2 and TRBJ2-3, reads EPEVTQTPSHQVTQMGQEVILRCVPISNHLYFYWYRQILGQKVEFLVSFYNNEISEKSEIFDDQFSVERPDGSNFTLKIRSTKLEDSAMYFCASKTGVADTQYFGPGTRLTVL.

This clone was seen ten or more times. V usage is TRBV5-4 and J usage is TRBJ1-4; D possibly corresponds to TRBD1 (6 bases). Germline assignment: CDR1 SGHNT and CDR2 YYREEE (reference sequence). This CDR3 has 14 residues. V was trimmed by 4 bases and J by 3 bases, leaving 10 bases between them. In DNA form, the CDR3 reads TGTGCCAGCAGCCCTCAGGGGTCTAATGAAAAACTGTTTTTT. Amino acid sequence: CASSPQGSNEKLFF.

The V gene is TRBV6-5, the J gene TRBJ1-2; maybe TRBD1 (5 bases). Germline lookup yields CDR1 MNHEY and CDR2 SVGAGI. V was pared by 9 bases and J by 4 bases, with 15 bases between. The CDR3 contains 13 residues. The CDR3 nucleotides read TGTGCCAGTCCGACAGCTTTTGGCTATGGCTACACCTTC. It codes for CASPTAFGYGYTF.

This chain joins TRBV5-6 and TRBJ1-5; D is ambiguous. Trimming removed 0 bases from V and 6 bases from J, with 4 bases in between. Germline V gene lookup returns CDR1 SGHDT and CDR2 YYEEEE. The CDR3 length is 12 residues. The chain's CDR3 is CASSLDRQPQHF. The CDR3 DNA follows: TGTGCCAGCAGCTTGGATCGTCAGCCCCAGCATTTT.

The gene calls are TRBV6-2 or TRBV6-3 and TRBJ2-3, with a possible D match to TRBD2 (6 bases). Germline values: CDR1 MNHEY, CDR2 SVGEGT. The V end lost 0 bases, the J end lost 1 base, and 8 bases lay between the germline ends. The CDR3 is 15 residues long. CDR3 amino acids: CASSYSGLGTDTQYF. In DNA, the CDR3 is TGTGCCAGCAGTTACTCGGGACTCGGCACAGATACGCAGTATTTT.

The chain carries TRBV7-6 and TRBJ2-1; tentatively, D is TRBD1 (6 bases). Germline V lookup: CDR1 SGHVS, CDR2 FNYEAQ. This CDR3 has 15 residues. The V gene lost 5 bases and the J gene lost 6 bases, with 17 bases spanning the gap. DNA of the CDR3: TGTGCCAGCAGCCCCGGACAGTTCTCGATCAATGAGCAGTTCTTC. Its protein is CASSPGQFSINEQFF.

The chain combines TRBV6-5 with TRBJ1-2; no clear D. Per the germline V gene, CDR1 is MNHEY and CDR2 is SVGAGI. Trimming took 0 bases from V and 7 from J, leaving 12 bases between them. The CDR3 consists of 14 residues. The CDR3 region has the DNA TGTGCCAGCAGTTACTCTAGGACTGGCCCTGGCTACACCTTC. Protein: CASSYSRTGPGYTF.

V usage is TRBV5-1 and J usage is TRBJ2-1; TRBD1 might be the D (5 bases). V lost 0 bases and J 9 bases, leaving 13 bases between the germline ends. Germline CDR1 and CDR2: SGHRS and YFSETQ. This CDR3 comprises 14 residues. The CDR3 region has the DNA TGCGCCAGCAGCTTGGACAGGCTCCCCGGTGAGCAGTTCTTC. Its translation: CASSLDRLPGEQFF.